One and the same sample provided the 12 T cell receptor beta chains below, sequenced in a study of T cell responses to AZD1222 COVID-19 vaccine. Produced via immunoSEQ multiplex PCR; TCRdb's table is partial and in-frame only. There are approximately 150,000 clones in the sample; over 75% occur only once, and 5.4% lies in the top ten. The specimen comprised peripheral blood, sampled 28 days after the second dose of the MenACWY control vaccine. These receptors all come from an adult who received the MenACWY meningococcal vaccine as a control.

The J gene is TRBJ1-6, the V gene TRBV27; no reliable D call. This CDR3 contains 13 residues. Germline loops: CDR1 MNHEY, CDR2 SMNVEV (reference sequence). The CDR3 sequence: CGTRREPDSPLHF. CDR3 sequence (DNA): TGTGGGACCCGGCGCGAGCCAGATTCACCCCTCCACTTT.

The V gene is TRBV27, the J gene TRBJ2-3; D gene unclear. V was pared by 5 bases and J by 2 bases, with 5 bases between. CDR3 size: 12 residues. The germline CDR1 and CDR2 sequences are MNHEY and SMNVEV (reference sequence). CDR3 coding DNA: TGTGCCAGCAGTCCGAACACAGATACGCAGTATTTT. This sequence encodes CASSPNTDTQYF.

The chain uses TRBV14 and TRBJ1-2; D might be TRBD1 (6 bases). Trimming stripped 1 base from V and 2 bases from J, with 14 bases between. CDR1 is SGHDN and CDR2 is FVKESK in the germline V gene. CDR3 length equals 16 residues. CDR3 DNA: TGTGCCAGCAGCCAAGCTTCCTGGGGGCGCAACTATGGCTACACCTTC. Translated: CASSQASWGRNYGYTF.

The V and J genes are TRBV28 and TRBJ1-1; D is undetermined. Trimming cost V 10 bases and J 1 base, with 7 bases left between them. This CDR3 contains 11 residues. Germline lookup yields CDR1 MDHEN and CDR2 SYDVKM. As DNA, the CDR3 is TGTGCCACTACGAGGAACACTGAAGCTTTCTTT. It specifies CATTRNTEAFF.

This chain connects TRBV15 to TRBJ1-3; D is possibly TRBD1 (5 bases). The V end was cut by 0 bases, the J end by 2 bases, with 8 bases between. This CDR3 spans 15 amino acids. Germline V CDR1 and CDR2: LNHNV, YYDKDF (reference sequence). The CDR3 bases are TGTGCCACCAGCAGAGAGGGCAGGGCTGGAAACACCATATATTTT. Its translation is CATSREGRAGNTIYF.

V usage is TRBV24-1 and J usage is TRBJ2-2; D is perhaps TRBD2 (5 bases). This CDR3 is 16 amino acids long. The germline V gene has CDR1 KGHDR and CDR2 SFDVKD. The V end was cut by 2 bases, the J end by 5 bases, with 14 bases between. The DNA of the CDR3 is TGTGCCACCAGTGATTCAGAGACGGGAAGGACCGGGGAGCTGTTTTTT. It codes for CATSDSETGRTGELFF.

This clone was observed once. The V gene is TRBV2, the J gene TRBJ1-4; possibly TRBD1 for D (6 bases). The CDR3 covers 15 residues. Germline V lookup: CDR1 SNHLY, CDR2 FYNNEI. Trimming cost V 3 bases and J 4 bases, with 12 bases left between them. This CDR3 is CASSDRGAVNEKLFF. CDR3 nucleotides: TGTGCCAGCAGTGACCGGGGGGCGGTTAATGAAAAACTGTTTTTT.

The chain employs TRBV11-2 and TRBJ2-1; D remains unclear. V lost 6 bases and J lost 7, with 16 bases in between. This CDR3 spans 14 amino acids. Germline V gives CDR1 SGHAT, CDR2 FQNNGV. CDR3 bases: TGTGCCAGCAGTAGGGCTTTGGGTGGGAATGAGCAGTTCTTC. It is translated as CASSRALGGNEQFF.

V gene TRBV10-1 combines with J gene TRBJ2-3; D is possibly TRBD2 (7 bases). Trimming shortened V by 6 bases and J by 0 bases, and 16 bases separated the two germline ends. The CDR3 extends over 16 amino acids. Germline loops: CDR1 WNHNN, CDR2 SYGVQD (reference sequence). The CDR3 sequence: CASRDGGGGSTDTQYF. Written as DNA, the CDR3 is TGCGCCAGCAGGGACGGGGGAGGGGGTAGCACAGATACGCAGTATTTT.

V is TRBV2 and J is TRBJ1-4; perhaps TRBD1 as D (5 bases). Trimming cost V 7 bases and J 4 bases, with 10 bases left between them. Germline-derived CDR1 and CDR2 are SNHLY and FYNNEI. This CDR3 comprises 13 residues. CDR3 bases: TGTGCCAGCACGTGGCAGGGTAATGAAAAACTGTTTTTT. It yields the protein CASTWQGNEKLFF.

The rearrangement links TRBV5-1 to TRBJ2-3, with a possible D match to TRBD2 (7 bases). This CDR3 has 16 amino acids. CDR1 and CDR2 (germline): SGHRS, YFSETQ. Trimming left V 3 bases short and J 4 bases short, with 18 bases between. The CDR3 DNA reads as TGCGCCAGCAGCTGGGGTGGCGGGGGCGGAGCAGATACGCAGTATTTT. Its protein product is CASSWGGGGGADTQYF.

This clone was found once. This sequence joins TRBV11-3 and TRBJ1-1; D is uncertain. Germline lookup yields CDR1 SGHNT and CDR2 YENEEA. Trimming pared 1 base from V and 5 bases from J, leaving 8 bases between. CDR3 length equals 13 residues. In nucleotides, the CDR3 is TGTGCCAGCAGCTTAGGAGGGAAGACTGAAGCTTTCTTT. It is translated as CASSLGGKTEAFF.